Listed below are T cell receptor beta chains from one sample, sequenced in a study of CD8 T cells in ankylosing spondylitis. TCRdb passed the 5' RACE reads through MiXCR, listing each CDR3 protein once. The data show about 540,000 distinct CDR3 sequences, roughly an eighth seen once. Sequenced: blood, either unsorted or a sorted T cell fraction (not recorded which). These receptors all come from a male donor with ankylosing spondylitis. CDR3s include the opening cysteine and the closing phenylalanine or tryptophan. The D gene is left open where the match is weak. Size values are once, few and many counts, or a class for expanded clones, and some rows have none.

.,TRBV5-4,TRBJ1-1,.,TGTGCCAGCAGCTTGGGTAGGGGGTTAGCTAACACTGAAGCTTTCTTT,CASSLGRGLANTEAFF
many,TRBV7-2,TRBJ1-5,.,TGTGCCAGCAGAAGACAAGAGAATCAGCCCCAGCATTTT,CASRRQENQPQHF
many,TRBV12-3/TRBV12-4,TRBJ2-1,TRBD2,TGTGCCAGCAGCCTAGGAGCGGGAGGGCCCAATGAGCAGTTCTTC,CASSLGAGGPNEQFF
few,TRBV15,TRBJ1-3,.,TGTGCCACCAGCAGAGACCAGTCAGGGGTTGGAAACACCATATATTTT,CATSRDQSGVGNTIYF
.,TRBV13,TRBJ2-1,.,TGTGCCAGCAGCCCGCCACCGGCTAGCCATGAGCAGTTCTTC,CASSPPPASHEQFF
.,TRBV27,TRBJ2-1,TRBD2,TGCACCAGCAGTCCCGGACGCCTAGCGGCCTACAATGAGCAGTTCTTC,CTSSPGRLAAYNEQFF
.,TRBV11-3,TRBJ2-1,.,TGTGCCAGCAGCTTAGAAATCTTGGGGAATGAGCAGTTCTTC,CASSLEILGNEQFF
.,TRBV27,TRBJ2-1,TRBD2,TGTGCCAGCAGTTTATTCAGGACTAGCGGCAATGAGCAGTTCTTC,CASSLFRTSGNEQFF
.,TRBV20-1,TRBJ1-1,TRBD1,TGCAGTGCTAGTGCTGACAGGGCCACTGAAGCTTTCTTT,CSASADRATEAFF
many,TRBV11-1,TRBJ2-1,.,TGTGCCAGCAGACAACCGGGACCAATAGGGAACCCCCACTACAATGAGCAGTTCTTC,CASRQPGPIGNPHYNEQFF
.,TRBV19,TRBJ2-3,TRBD2,TGTGCCAGTAGTCCGACGGGGGGGGCCGGTACGCAGTATTTT,CASSPTGGAGTQYF
few,TRBV7-9,TRBJ2-3,.,TGTGCCTGCGGAAACGCCGGCACAGATACGCAGTATTTT,CACGNAGTDTQYF
few,TRBV20-1,TRBJ1-1,.,TGCAGTGCTAGGTCCCCAGGGCGCATAGCTTTCTTT,CSARSPGRIAFF
.,TRBV5-4,TRBJ2-7,TRBD2,TGTGCCAGCAGCTTGGAAATGACTAGCGGGAGATCCTACGAGCAGTACTTC,CASSLEMTSGRSYEQYF
few,TRBV12-3/TRBV12-4,TRBJ1-6,TRBD1,TGTGCCAGCAGTTCTACAGGGGAAGGTTCACCCCTCCACTTT,CASSSTGEGSPLHF
.,TRBV5-1,TRBJ2-2,.,TGCGCCAGCAGTCCCACCCGTACAGCAGGCGGGGAGCTGTTTTTT,CASSPTRTAGGELFF
once,TRBV18,TRBJ2-7,TRBD1,TGTGCCAGCTCACCACGAACCCAGGGGGCCCGGCCGTGGGAGCAGTACTTC,CASSPRTQGARPWEQYF
many,TRBV12-3/TRBV12-4,TRBJ2-3,TRBD2,TGTGCCAGCAGCCTACGGACTAGCGGACTCACAGATACGCAGTATTTT,CASSLRTSGLTDTQYF
few,TRBV12-3/TRBV12-4,TRBJ2-5,TRBD2,TGTGCCAGCAGTGTTAGCGGGAGAGGTCAAGAGACCCAGTACTTC,CASSVSGRGQETQYF
many,TRBV10-3,TRBJ2-6,.,TGTGCCATCAGTGAGCGGACCGACCGCTCTGGGGCCAACGTCCTGACTTTC,CAISERTDRSGANVLTF
many,TRBV12-3/TRBV12-4,TRBJ2-5,TRBD2,TGTGCCAGCTCGGGACTAGCGGGCTTAGAGACCCAGTACTTC,CASSGLAGLETQYF
many,TRBV7-2,TRBJ2-2,.,TGTGCCAGCAGCTTAGTCAGGGGTGGAACCGGGGAGCTGTTTTTT,CASSLVRGGTGELFF
.,TRBV27,TRBJ2-1,TRBD2,TGTGCCAGCAGTCCTGGGACTAGCGGGACTAATGAGCAGTTCTTC,CASSPGTSGTNEQFF
.,TRBV5-1,TRBJ1-1,.,TGCGCCAGCAGCTTGGGTTCTGGGGGGCCGAGCACTGAAGCTTTCTTT,CASSLGSGGPSTEAFF
.,TRBV6-2/TRBV6-3,TRBJ2-7,.,TGTGCCAGCAGTTACCCGGGACCGCCAGGCTCCTACGAGCAGTACTTC,CASSYPGPPGSYEQYF
.,TRBV7-9,TRBJ1-3,.,TGTGCCAGCAGCTTTGGCCTTTTCGAAAACACCATATATTTT,CASSFGLFENTIYF
few,TRBV3-1,TRBJ2-1,TRBD2,TGTGCCAGCAGCCAAGAAAGACTAGCGGGAGTGAATGAGCAGTTCTTC,CASSQERLAGVNEQFF
.,TRBV5-8,TRBJ2-3,.,TGTGCCACCCGTTTTGAAACGCAGTATTTT,CATRFETQYF
.,TRBV7-8,TRBJ1-6,.,TGTGCCAGCAGCTTAAGGACACTATGGGGTCCCCTCCACTTT,CASSLRTLWGPLHF